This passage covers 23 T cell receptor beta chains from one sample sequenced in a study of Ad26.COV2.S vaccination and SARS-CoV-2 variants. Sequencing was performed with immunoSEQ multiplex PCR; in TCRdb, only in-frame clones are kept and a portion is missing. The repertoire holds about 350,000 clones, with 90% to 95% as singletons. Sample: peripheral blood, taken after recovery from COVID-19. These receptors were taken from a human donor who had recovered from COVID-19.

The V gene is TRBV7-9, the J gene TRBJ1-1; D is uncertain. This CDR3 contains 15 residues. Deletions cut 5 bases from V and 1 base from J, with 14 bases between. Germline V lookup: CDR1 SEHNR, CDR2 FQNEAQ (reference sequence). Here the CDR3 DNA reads TGTGCCAGCAGCCCCACATTTACGGCGAACACTGAAGCTTTCTTT. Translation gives CASSPTFTANTEAFF.

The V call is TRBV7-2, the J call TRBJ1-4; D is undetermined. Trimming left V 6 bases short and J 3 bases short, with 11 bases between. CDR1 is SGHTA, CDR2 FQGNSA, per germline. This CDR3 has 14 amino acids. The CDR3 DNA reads TGTGCCAGCAGGGGAGGCTTGGCTAATGAAAAACTGTTTTTT. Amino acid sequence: CASRGGLANEKLFF.

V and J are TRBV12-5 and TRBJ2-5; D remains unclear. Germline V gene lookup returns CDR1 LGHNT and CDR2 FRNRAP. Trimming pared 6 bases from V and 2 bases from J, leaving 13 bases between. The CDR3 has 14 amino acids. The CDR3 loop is CASGPGQVQETQYF. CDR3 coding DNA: TGTGCTAGTGGCCCGGGTCAGGTTCAAGAGACCCAGTACTTC. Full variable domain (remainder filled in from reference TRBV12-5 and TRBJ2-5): DARVTQTPRHKVTEMGQEVTMRCQPILGHNTVFWYRQTMMQGLELLAYFRNRAPLDDSGMPKDRFSAEMPDATLATLKIQPSEPRDSAVYFCASGPGQVQETQYFGPGTRLLVL.

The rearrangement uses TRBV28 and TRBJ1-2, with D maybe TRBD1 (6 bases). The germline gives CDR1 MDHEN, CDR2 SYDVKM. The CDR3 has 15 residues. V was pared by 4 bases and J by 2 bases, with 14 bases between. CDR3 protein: CASSSAGGGNYGYTF. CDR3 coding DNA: TGTGCCAGCAGTTCCGCTGGGGGCGGAAACTATGGCTACACCTTC.

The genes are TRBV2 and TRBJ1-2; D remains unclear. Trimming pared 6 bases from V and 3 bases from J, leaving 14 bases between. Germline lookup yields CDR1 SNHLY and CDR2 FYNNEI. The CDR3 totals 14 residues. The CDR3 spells CASRGLVQDYGYTF. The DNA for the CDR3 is TGTGCCAGCAGAGGGCTAGTCCAGGACTATGGCTACACCTTC.

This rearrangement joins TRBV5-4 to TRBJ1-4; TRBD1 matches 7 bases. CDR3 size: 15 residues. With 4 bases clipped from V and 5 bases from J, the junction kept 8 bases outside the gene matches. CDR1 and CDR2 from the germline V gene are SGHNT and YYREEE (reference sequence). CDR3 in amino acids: CASSKQGNRNEKLFF. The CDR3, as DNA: TGTGCCAGCAGCAAACAGGGGAATCGGAATGAAAAACTGTTTTTT.

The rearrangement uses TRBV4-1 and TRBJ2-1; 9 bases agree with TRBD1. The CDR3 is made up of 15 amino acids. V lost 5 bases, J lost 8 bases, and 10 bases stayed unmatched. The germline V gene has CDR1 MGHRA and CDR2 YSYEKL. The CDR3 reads CASSWRDREVDEQFF. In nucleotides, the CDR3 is TGCGCCAGCAGCTGGAGGGACAGGGAGGTCGATGAGCAGTTCTTC.

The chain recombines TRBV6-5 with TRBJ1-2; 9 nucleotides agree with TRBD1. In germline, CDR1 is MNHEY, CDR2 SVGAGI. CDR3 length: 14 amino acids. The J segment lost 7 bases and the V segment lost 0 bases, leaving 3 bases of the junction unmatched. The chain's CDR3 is CASSYSGTGPGYTF. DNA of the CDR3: TGTGCCAGCAGTTACTCGGGGACAGGGCCTGGCTACACCTTC.

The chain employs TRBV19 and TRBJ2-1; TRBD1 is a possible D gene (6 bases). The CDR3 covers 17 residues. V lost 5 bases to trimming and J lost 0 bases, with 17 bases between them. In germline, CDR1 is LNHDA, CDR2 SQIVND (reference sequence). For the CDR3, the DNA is TGTGCCAGTAGTCCCCAGCCGACAGGTAGCTCCTACAATGAGCAGTTCTTC. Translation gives CASSPQPTGSSYNEQFF.

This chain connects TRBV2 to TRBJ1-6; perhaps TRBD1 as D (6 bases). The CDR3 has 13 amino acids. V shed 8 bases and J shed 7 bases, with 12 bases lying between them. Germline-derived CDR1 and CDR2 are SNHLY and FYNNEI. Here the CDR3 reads CASRRGENSPLHF. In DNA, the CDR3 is TGTGCCAGCCGCAGGGGTGAGAATTCACCCCTCCACTTT.

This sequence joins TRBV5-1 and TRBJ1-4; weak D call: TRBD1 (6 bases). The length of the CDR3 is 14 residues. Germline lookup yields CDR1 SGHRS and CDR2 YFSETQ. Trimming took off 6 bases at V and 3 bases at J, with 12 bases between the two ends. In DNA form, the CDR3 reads TGCGCCAGCAACTACGGACAGTCTAATGAAAAACTGTTTTTT. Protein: CASNYGQSNEKLFF.

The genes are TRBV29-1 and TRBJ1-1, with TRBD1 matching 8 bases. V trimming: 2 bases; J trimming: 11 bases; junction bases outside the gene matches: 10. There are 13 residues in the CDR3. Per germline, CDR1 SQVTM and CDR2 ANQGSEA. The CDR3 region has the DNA TGCAGCGTTGAATTAGGCAGGGGGCAGGATGCTTTCTTT. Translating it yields CSVELGRGQDAFF.

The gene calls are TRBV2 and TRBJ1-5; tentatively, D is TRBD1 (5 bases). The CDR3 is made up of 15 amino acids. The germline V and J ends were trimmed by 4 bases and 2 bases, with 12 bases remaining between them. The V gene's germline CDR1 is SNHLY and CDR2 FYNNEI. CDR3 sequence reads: CASSGQGVGNQPQHF. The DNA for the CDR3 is TGTGCCAGCAGTGGTCAGGGAGTCGGCAATCAGCCCCAGCATTTT.

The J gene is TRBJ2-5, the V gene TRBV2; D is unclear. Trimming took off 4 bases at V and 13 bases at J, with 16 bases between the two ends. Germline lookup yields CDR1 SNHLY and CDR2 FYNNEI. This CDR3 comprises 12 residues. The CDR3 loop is CASSADTDLAYF. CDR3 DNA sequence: TGTGCCAGCAGTGCAGACACCGATCTTGCGTACTTC.

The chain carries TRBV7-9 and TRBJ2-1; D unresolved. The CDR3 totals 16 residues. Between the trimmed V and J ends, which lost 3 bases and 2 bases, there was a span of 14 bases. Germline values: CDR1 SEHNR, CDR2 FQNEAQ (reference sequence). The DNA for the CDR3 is TGTGCCAGCAGCTTCTCGGCGGTGCTCACCTACAATGAGCAGTTCTTC. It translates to CASSFSAVLTYNEQFF.

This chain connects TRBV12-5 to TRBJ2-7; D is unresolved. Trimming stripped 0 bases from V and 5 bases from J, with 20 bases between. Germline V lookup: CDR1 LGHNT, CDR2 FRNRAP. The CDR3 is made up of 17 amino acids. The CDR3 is CASGLVTQKVVKNEQYF. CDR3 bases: TGTGCTAGTGGTTTGGTAACACAGAAGGTCGTCAAGAACGAGCAGTACTTC.

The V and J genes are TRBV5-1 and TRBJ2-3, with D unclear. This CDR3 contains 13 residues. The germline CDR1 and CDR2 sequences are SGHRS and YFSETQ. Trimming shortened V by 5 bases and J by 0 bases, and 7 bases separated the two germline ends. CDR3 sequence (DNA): TGCGCCAGCAGATCTGACAGCACAGATACGCAGTATTTT. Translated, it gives CASRSDSTDTQYF.

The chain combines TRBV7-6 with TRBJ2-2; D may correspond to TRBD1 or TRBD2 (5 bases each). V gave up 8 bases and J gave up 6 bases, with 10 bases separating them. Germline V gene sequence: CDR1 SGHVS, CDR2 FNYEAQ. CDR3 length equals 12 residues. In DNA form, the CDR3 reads TGTGCCAGCGTGGGGGTCCCCGGGGAGCTGTTTTTT. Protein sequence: CASVGVPGELFF.

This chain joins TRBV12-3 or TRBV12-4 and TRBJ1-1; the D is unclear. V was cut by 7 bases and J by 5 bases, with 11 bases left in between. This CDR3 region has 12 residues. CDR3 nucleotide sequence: TGTGCCAGCACCCTTTCGAGAACTGAAGCTTTCTTT. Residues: CASTLSRTEAFF.

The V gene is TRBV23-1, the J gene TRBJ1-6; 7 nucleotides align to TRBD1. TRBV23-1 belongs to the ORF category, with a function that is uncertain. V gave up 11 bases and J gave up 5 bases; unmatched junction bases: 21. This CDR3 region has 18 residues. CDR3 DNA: TGCGCCCGCGACCAAATACAGGGGAGCCAGCCCAATAATTCACCCCTCCACTTT. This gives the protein CARDQIQGSQPNNSPLHF.

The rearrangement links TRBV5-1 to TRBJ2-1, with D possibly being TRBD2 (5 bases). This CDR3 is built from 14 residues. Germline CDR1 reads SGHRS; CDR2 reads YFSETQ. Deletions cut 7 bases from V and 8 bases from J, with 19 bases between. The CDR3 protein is CASADEGAYHEQFF. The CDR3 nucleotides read TGCGCCAGCGCCGACGAGGGAGCTTATCATGAGCAGTTCTTC. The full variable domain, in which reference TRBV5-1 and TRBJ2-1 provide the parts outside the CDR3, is KAGVTQTPRYLIKTRGQQVTLSCSPISGHRSVSWYQQTPGQGLQFLFEYFSETQRNKGNFPGRFSGRQFSNSRSEMNVSTLELGDSALYLCASADEGAYHEQFFGPGTRLTVL.

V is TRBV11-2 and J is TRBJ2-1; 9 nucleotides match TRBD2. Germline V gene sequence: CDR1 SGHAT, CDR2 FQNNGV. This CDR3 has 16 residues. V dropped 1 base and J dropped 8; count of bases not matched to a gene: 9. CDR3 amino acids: CASSLGPSGGMDEQFF. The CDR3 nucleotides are TGTGCCAGCAGCTTAGGTCCCAGCGGGGGGATGGATGAGCAGTTCTTC. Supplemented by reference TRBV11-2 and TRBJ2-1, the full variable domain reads EAGVAQSPRYKIIEKRQSVAFWCNPISGHATLYWYQQILGQGPKLLIQFQNNGVVDDSQLPKDRFSAERLKGVDSTLKIQPAKLEDSAVYLCASSLGPSGGMDEQFFGPGTRLTVL.

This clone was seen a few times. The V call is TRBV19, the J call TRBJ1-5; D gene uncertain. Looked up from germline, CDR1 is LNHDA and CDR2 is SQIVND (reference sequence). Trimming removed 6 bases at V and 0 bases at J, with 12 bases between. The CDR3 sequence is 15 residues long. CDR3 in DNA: TGTGCCAGTAGCCCGACGGTTGATAGCAATCAGCCCCAGCATTTT. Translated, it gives CASSPTVDSNQPQHF.